The sequence of this TCR beta chain was determined in a study of blood T cell repertoires in COVID-19. Profiling relied on immunoSEQ multiplex PCR, and the TCRdb table lists in-frame clones only, not all of them. The sample carries about 12,000 clones, just over 85% recorded once. Sequences were obtained from peripheral blood. The sequence came from a human donor in a cohort sampled during active COVID-19.

CDR3 amino acids: CASGLASGADTQYF. The CDR3 coding sequence is TGTGCTAGTGGTTTGGCTTCAGGGGCAGATACGCAGTATTTT. The chain is built from TRBV12-5 and TRBJ2-3; D might be TRBD1 (6 bases). The CDR3 contains 14 residues. Germline CDR1 is LGHNT and CDR2 is FRNRAP. The V end lost 1 base, the J end lost 4 bases, and 9 bases lay between the germline ends. Supplemented by reference TRBV12-5 and TRBJ2-3, the full variable domain reads DARVTQTPRHKVTEMGQEVTMRCQPILGHNTVFWYRQTMMQGLELLAYFRNRAPLDDSGMPKDRFSAEMPDATLATLKIQPSEPRDSAVYFCASGLASGADTQYFGPGTRLTVL.